This entry lists 13 T cell receptor beta chains sequenced from one sample in a study of T cell responses to AZD1222 COVID-19 vaccine. Sequencing used immunoSEQ multiplex PCR; TCRdb keeps in-frame clones, though not all of them. The table shows around 100,000 clones, with approximately 83% occurring only once. Sequenced here: peripheral blood, sampled on day 0 of AZD1222 vaccination. The receptors here all came from an adult in good health.

This clone is a singleton in its sample. This chain uses TRBV5-6 with TRBJ1-2; no clear D gene. The V end lost 0 bases, the J end lost 2 bases, and 8 bases lay between the germline ends. The CDR3 totals 14 residues. Germline V gene sequence: CDR1 SGHDT, CDR2 YYEEEE. CDR3 sequence: CASSLGQINYGYTF. In DNA, the CDR3 is TGTGCCAGCAGCTTGGGGCAGATAAACTATGGCTACACCTTC.

J is TRBJ2-3 and V is TRBV27; 10 bases are shared with TRBD1. The CDR3 runs 16 residues. Germline values: CDR1 MNHEY, CDR2 SMNVEV (reference sequence). Trimming took 5 bases from V and 6 from J; bases not matched to a gene: 11. CDR3 amino acids: CASSPTPGTGVDTQYF. The DNA for the CDR3 is TGTGCCAGCAGTCCTACCCCTGGGACAGGGGTTGATACGCAGTATTTT.

The chain is built from TRBV5-5 and TRBJ1-2; TRBD1 aligns across 7 bases. The CDR3 contains 13 residues. The V gene end was trimmed by 4 bases and the J gene end by 8 bases; junction bases not matched to a gene: 8. Per germline, CDR1 SGHKS and CDR2 YYEKEE (reference sequence). CDR3 amino acids: CASSNLPGQGYTF. DNA for the CDR3: TGTGCCAGCAGCAACCTACCGGGACAGGGCTACACCTTC. Full variable domain (remainder filled in from reference TRBV5-5 and TRBJ1-2): DAGVTQSPTHLIKTRGQQVTLRCSPISGHKSVSWYQQVLGQGPQFIFQYYEKEERGRGNFPDRFSARQFPNYSSELNVNALLLGDSALYLCASSNLPGQGYTFGSGTRLTVV.

V and J are TRBV6-1 and TRBJ1-1, with D uncertain. The CDR3 consists of 14 residues. Trimming pared 2 bases from V and 0 bases from J, leaving 7 bases between. The germline CDR1 and CDR2 sequences are MNHNS and SASEGT. This chain's CDR3 is CASSEPLLNTEAFF. CDR3 nucleotides: TGTGCCAGCAGTGAACCGCTCCTGAACACTGAAGCTTTCTTT.

V usage is TRBV19 and J usage is TRBJ2-2; D is possibly TRBD1 or TRBD2 (6 bases each). CDR1 LNHDA and CDR2 SQIVND come from the germline V gene (reference sequence). Trimming removed 3 bases from V and 5 bases from J, with 22 bases in between. The CDR3 runs 18 residues. CDR3 in amino acids: CASSILRGLGGQTGELFF. The DNA for the CDR3 is TGTGCCAGTAGTATCCTTAGAGGCTTGGGGGGCCAGACCGGGGAGCTGTTTTTT.

This clone was seen only once. This rearrangement joins TRBV28 to TRBJ1-5, with TRBD1 identical over 8 bases. Germline V gene sequence: CDR1 MDHEN, CDR2 SYDVKM. The CDR3 spans 15 residues. The V segment lost 3 bases and the J segment 5 bases; nucleotides outside the gene matches: 6. The CDR3 DNA reads TGTGCCAGCAGTTTTTCGGACAGGGACTATCAGCCCCAGCATTTT. Its translation: CASSFSDRDYQPQHF.

The chain carries TRBV12-3 or TRBV12-4 and TRBJ1-2; weak D call: TRBD1 (5 bases). This CDR3 has 13 amino acids. V was cut by 6 bases and J by 5 bases, with 13 bases left in between. CDR3 DNA sequence: TGTGCCAGCAGGGGACCTGGGGGTTATGGCTACACCTTC. It yields the protein CASRGPGGYGYTF.

The V gene is TRBV30, the J gene TRBJ1-2, with D possibly TRBD1 on 5 matching bases. This CDR3 is 15 amino acids long. V lost 2 bases to trimming and J lost 3 bases, with 16 bases between them. Germline CDR1 and CDR2: GTSNPN and SVGIG (reference sequence). CDR3 DNA: TGTGCCTGGAGTTGGGGAGGAACAGGCGACTATGGCTACACCTTC. Translated: CAWSWGGTGDYGYTF.

The rearrangement uses TRBV5-5 and TRBJ1-5; no definite D call. Trimming removed 3 bases from V and 0 bases from J, with 13 bases in between. The length of the CDR3 is 16 residues. The germline gives CDR1 SGHKS, CDR2 YYEKEE (reference sequence). The CDR3 sequence: CASSSLEANSNQPQHF. The CDR3 DNA reads TGTGCCAGCAGCTCCCTTGAGGCAAATAGCAATCAGCCCCAGCATTTT.

The chain couples TRBV7-7 to TRBJ1-1; TRBD1 might be the D (6 bases). Trimming left V 1 base short and J 2 bases short, with 11 bases between. CDR1 and CDR2 (germline): SSHAT, FNYEAQ (reference sequence). This CDR3 is built from 15 residues. The CDR3 is CASSLVGGRNTEAFF. The CDR3 DNA reads as TGTGCCAGCAGCTTAGTGGGGGGGCGTAACACTGAAGCTTTCTTT.

This rearrangement joins TRBV19 to TRBJ1-5; 7 bases agree with TRBD1. Per germline, CDR1 LNHDA and CDR2 SQIVND (reference sequence). With 6 bases clipped from V and 3 bases from J, the junction kept 17 bases outside the gene matches. The CDR3 runs 18 residues. In DNA, the CDR3 is TGTGCCAGTAGCATCGACAGGGCCGGTATGGGATACAATCAGCCCCAGCATTTT. It encodes CASSIDRAGMGYNQPQHF.

The chain carries TRBV11-3 and TRBJ2-5, with 7 bases identical to TRBD1. In germline, CDR1 is SGHNT, CDR2 YENEEA. CDR3 length: 15 amino acids. After removal of 6 bases from V and 4 bases from J, the junction contained 11 bases not matched to a gene. The CDR3 coding sequence is TGTGCCAGCAGTAGACAGGGAGTCGAGTTAGAGACCCAGTACTTC. Translation: CASSRQGVELETQYF.

The chain has TRBV3-1 (or the pseudogene TRBV3-2) and TRBJ2-5; D perhaps matches TRBD2 (6 bases). The V and J ends lost 0 bases and 9 bases respectively, with 11 bases between them. The length of the CDR3 is 13 residues. In germline, CDR1 is LGHDT, CDR2 YNNKEL (reference sequence). In nucleotides, the CDR3 is TGTGCCAGCAGCCAAGATGCGGGGACGCCCCAGTACTTC. Its protein is CASSQDAGTPQYF.